This T cell receptor beta chain was identified during a study of Graves' ophthalmopathy and Graves' hyperthyroidism. Overall study results and limits: The authors also found most expanded thyroid clonotypes above 0.001 frequency in blood.

The sample holds many counts of this clonotype. What it recognizes is unknown. The ends were cut back, 4 bases at V and 8 bases at J, with 15 bases in the middle. The CDR3 contains 14 residues. CDR1 and CDR2 (germline): MNHGY, SVAAGI. Patients were excluded if they had other autoimmune diseases or uncontrolled infections, and likewise if pregnancy or lactation applied. A roughly 10 ml volume of fresh peripheral blood provided the PBMCs. RNA transcripts served as template for amplifying TCR beta CDR3 sequences. First-round RT-PCR relied on HTBI primers, and a second-round multiplex PCR came next. One entry per CDR3 protein, called by TCRdb with MiXCR from the multiplex PCR reads. Here the sample spans about 210,000 distinct CDR3 sequences, over 25% being singletons.

This TCR came from a man aged 45-65 years with Graves' ophthalmopathy. The V and J genes are TRBV6-9 and TRBJ1-5; D is possibly TRBD1 (6 bases). What was sequenced was peripheral blood. The CDR3 DNA reads as TGTGCCAGCAGTTCGTACAGGGTGGTTAAGCCCCAGCATTTT. Its protein product is CASSSYRVVKPQHF.